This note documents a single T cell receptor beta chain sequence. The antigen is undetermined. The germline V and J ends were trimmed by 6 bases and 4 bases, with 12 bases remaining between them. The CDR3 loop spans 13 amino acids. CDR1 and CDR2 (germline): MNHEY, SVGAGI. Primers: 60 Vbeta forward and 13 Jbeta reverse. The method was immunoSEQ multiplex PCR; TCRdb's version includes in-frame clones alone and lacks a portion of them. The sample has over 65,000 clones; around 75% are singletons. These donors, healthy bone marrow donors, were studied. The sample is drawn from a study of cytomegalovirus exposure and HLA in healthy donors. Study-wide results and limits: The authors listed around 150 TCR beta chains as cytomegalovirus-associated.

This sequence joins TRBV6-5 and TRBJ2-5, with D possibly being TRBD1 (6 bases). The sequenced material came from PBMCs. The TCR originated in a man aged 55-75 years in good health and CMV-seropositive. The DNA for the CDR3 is TGTGCCAGCAGGCCGGGACATCTAGAGACCCAGTACTTC. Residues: CASRPGHLETQYF.